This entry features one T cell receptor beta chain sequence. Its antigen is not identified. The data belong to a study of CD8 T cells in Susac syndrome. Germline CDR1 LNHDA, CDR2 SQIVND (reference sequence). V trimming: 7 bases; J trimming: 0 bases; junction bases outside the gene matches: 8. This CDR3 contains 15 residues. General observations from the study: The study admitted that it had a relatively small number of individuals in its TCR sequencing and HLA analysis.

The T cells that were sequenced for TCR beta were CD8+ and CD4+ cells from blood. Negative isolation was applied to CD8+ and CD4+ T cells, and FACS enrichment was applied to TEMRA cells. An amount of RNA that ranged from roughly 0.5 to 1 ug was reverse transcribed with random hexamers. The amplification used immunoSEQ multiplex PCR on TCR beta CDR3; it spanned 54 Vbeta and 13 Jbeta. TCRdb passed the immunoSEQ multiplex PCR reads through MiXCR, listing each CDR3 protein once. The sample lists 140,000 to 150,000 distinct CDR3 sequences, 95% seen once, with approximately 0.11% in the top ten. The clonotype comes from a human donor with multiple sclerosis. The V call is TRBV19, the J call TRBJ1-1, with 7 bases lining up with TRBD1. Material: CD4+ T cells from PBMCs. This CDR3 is CASITGEGLNTEAFF. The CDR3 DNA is TGTGCCAGTATTACAGGGGAGGGGCTGAACACTGAAGCTTTCTTT.